This entry lists 3 T cell receptor beta chains sequenced from one sample in a study of blood T cell repertoires in COVID-19. Sequencing used immunoSEQ multiplex PCR; TCRdb keeps in-frame clones, though not all of them. The sample contains a few hundred thousand clones, 70% to 90% of which appear only once. The source material was peripheral blood. The receptors here all came from a man aged 55 to 70 who had recovered from COVID-19.

The genes are TRBV3-1 (or the pseudogene TRBV3-2) and TRBJ2-1; D is uncertain. The CDR3 loop spans 13 amino acids. V lost 5 bases and J 4 bases, leaving 9 bases between the germline ends. Germline V gene lookup returns CDR1 LGHDT and CDR2 YNNKEL (reference sequence). CDR3 DNA sequence: TGTGCCAGCAGCGGCCGGAGTTACAATGAGCAGTTCTTC. It yields the protein CASSGRSYNEQFF.

CDR3 sequence reads: CASSPRLPIGVEQYF. The CDR3 coding sequence is TGTGCCAGCAGCCCCCGGCTTCCGATCGGGGTCGAGCAGTACTTC. The chain has TRBV7-8 and TRBJ2-7, with TRBD2 as a possible D gene (5 bases). The CDR3 length is 15 residues. The ends were cut back, 5 bases at V and 6 bases at J, with 20 bases in the middle. Per germline, CDR1 SGHVS and CDR2 FQNEAQ.

The J gene is TRBJ2-1, the V gene TRBV6-5, with TRBD1 identical over 8 bases. The J segment lost 9 bases and the V segment lost 6 bases, leaving 7 bases of the junction unmatched. The CDR3 covers 13 residues. CDR1 is MNHEY and CDR2 is SVGAGI in the germline V gene. DNA of the CDR3: TGTGCCAGCAGCGGACAGGGTGTAGGTGAGCAGTTCTTC. Amino acid sequence: CASSGQGVGEQFF.